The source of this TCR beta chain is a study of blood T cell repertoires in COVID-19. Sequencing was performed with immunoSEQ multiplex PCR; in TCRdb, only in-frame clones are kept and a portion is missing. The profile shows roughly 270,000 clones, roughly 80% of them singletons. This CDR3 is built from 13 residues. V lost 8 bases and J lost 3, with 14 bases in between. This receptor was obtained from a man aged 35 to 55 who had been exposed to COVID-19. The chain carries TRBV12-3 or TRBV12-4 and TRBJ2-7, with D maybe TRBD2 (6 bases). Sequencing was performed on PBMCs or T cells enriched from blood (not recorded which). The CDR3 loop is CASAGRRVYEQYF. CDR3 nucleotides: TGTGCCAGCGCAGGGAGGCGGGTCTACGAGCAGTACTTC.